A single sample is the source of the 19 T cell receptor beta chains below, sequenced in a study of OX40 agonist ivuxolimab in advanced cancers. Produced via immunoSEQ multiplex PCR; TCRdb's table is partial and in-frame only. The sample includes about 72,000 clones, 88% of them seen just once. Sample: CD4+ or CD8+ T cells sorted from blood, taken in a trial of the OX40 agonist ivuxolimab. The receptors shown here come from an adult with an advanced solid tumor such as melanoma, head and neck, liver or kidney cancer.

The J gene is TRBJ2-3, the V gene TRBV7-2, with D perhaps matching TRBD1 (5 bases). The CDR3 covers 14 residues. Trimming removed 6 bases at V and 2 bases at J, with 12 bases between. Germline CDR1 is SGHTA and CDR2 is FQGNSA. The CDR3 reads CASSSQGFTDTQYF. DNA for the CDR3: TGTGCCAGCAGTTCCCAGGGATTCACAGATACGCAGTATTTT.

The chain joins TRBV7-9 to TRBJ1-4; D perhaps matches TRBD1 (5 bases). This CDR3 has 12 residues. Germline CDR1 is SEHNR and CDR2 is FQNEAQ (reference sequence). V was pared by 6 bases and J by 10 bases, with 12 bases between. DNA of the CDR3: TGTGCCAGCAGACCCGACAGCGGAAAACTGTTTTTT. This gives the protein CASRPDSGKLFF.

The chain recombines TRBV28 with TRBJ1-2; D is ambiguous. Between the trimmed V and J ends, which lost 3 bases and 9 bases, there was a span of 14 bases. From germline, CDR1 is MDHEN and CDR2 SYDVKM. The CDR3 extends over 13 amino acids. CDR3 nucleotides: TGTGCCAGCAGTTTGGGTCGTCGGGTTAGCTACACCTTC. This sequence encodes CASSLGRRVSYTF.

The V call is TRBV10-3, the J call TRBJ2-1; TRBD2 might be the D (6 bases). This CDR3 has 14 amino acids. The V gene lost 5 bases and the J gene lost 5 bases, with 13 bases spanning the gap. Germline lookup yields CDR1 ENHRY and CDR2 SYGVKD. CDR3 sequence: CAISQRAEDNEQFF. As DNA, the CDR3 is TGTGCCATCAGTCAGCGGGCCGAGGACAATGAGCAGTTCTTC.

The chain combines TRBV7-2 with TRBJ2-7; 11 nucleotides agree with TRBD1. There are 15 residues in the CDR3. Trimming at V came to 5 bases and at J to 2 bases, leaving 5 bases not matched to a gene. The germline V gene encodes CDR1 SGHTA and CDR2 FQGNSA. The CDR3 coding sequence is TGTGCCAGCAGCCCGGACAGGGGGCTGGCCTACGAGCAGTACTTC. This gives the protein CASSPDRGLAYEQYF.

V usage is TRBV7-3 and J usage is TRBJ2-2; D perhaps matches TRBD2 (5 bases). V was cut by 4 bases and J by 6 bases, with 12 bases left in between. The CDR3 spans 14 residues. Germline V gene lookup returns CDR1 SGHTA and CDR2 FQGTGA. The CDR3 DNA sequence: TGTGCCAGCAGCTCGGATAGCGTTTCCGGGGAGCTGTTTTTT. Residues: CASSSDSVSGELFF.

The V gene is TRBV7-2, the J gene TRBJ2-2; 8 nucleotides agree with TRBD1. V gave up 3 bases and J gave up 6 bases; unmatched junction bases: 9. The V gene's germline CDR1 is SGHTA and CDR2 FQGNSA. CDR3 length: 16 amino acids. The CDR3 DNA sequence: TGTGCCAGCAGCTTTAGGACAGGGTCTGGGGCCGGGGAGCTGTTTTTT. Amino acid sequence: CASSFRTGSGAGELFF.

The chain uses TRBV5-1 and TRBJ2-5, with D unclear. The CDR3 is 13 residues long. The ends were cut back, 4 bases at V and 1 base at J, with 8 bases in the middle. CDR1 SGHRS and CDR2 YFSETQ come from the germline V gene. The chain's CDR3 is CASSPSVQETQYF. The CDR3 DNA is TGCGCCAGCAGCCCATCTGTCCAAGAGACCCAGTACTTC.

The chain uses TRBV7-2 and TRBJ1-5; D is perhaps TRBD1 (6 bases). Germline V gene lookup returns CDR1 SGHTA and CDR2 FQGNSA. Trimming removed 1 base at V and 6 bases at J, with 13 bases between. This CDR3 comprises 15 residues. The CDR3 region has the DNA TGTGCCAGCAGCTTAGAGGGGGGAGGAGGTCAGCCCCAGCATTTT. Translated, it gives CASSLEGGGGQPQHF.

The chain links TRBV7-9 to TRBJ2-1; weak D call: TRBD2 (7 bases). The CDR3 loop spans 15 amino acids. CDR1 and CDR2 (germline): SEHNR, FQNEAQ (reference sequence). Trimming stripped 1 base from V and 9 bases from J, with 16 bases between. The CDR3 sequence is CASSLVGGGAGEQFF. CDR3 bases: TGTGCCAGCAGCTTAGTTGGTGGGGGGGCAGGTGAGCAGTTCTTC.

This chain uses TRBV29-1 with TRBJ2-5; no definite D call. The CDR3 is 15 amino acids. The germline V and J ends were trimmed by 2 bases and 2 bases, with 15 bases remaining between them. From germline, CDR1 is SQVTM and CDR2 ANQGSEA. CDR3 residues: CSVEIFQIVQETQYF. The DNA for the CDR3 is TGCAGCGTTGAAATTTTCCAAATAGTTCAAGAGACCCAGTACTTC.

The rearrangement joins TRBV19 to TRBJ1-5; no clear D gene. The V gene's germline CDR1 is LNHDA and CDR2 SQIVND (reference sequence). V dropped 0 bases and J dropped 1 base, with 7 bases sitting between them. This CDR3 region has 15 residues. The CDR3 nucleotides are TGTGCCAGTAGTATAGATCGGGAGAGCAATCAGCCCCAGCATTTT. This encodes CASSIDRESNQPQHF.

The genes are TRBV28 and TRBJ1-2; D not resolved. Trimming removed 4 bases from V and 1 base from J, with 1 base in between. The V gene's germline CDR1 is MDHEN and CDR2 SYDVKM. CDR3 length: 11 amino acids. For the CDR3, the DNA is TGTGCCAGCAGTTATAACTATGGCTACACCTTC. It yields the protein CASSYNYGYTF.

The V gene is TRBV11-3, the J gene TRBJ2-5; 8 nucleotides align to TRBD2. CDR3 length: 14 residues. Germline V gene lookup returns CDR1 SGHNT and CDR2 YENEEA. Trimming cost V 4 bases and J 4 bases; bases outside gene matches: 5. DNA of the CDR3: TGTGCCAGCAGCTACGGACTAGCAGCAGAGACCCAGTACTTC. Amino acid sequence: CASSYGLAAETQYF. The entire variable domain, with the rest obtained from reference TRBV11-3 and TRBJ2-5, is as follows: EAGVVQSPRYKIIEKKQPVAFWCNPISGHNTLYWYLQNLGQGPELLIRYENEEAVDDSQLPKDRFSAERLKGVDSTLKIQPAELGDSAVYLCASSYGLAAETQYFGPGTRLLVL.

This clone was detected only a few times. This chain uses TRBV25-1 with TRBJ1-1; TRBD1 might be the D (5 bases). The CDR3 is made up of 15 amino acids. V was trimmed by 9 bases and J by 0 bases, leaving 17 bases between them. From germline, CDR1 is MGHDK and CDR2 SYGVNS. The CDR3 protein is CARTQDNRMNTEAFF. The CDR3 nucleotides are TGTGCCAGAACCCAGGACAACCGGATGAACACTGAAGCTTTCTTT.

This rearrangement joins TRBV7-8 to TRBJ2-3, with D perhaps TRBD2 (6 bases). The CDR3 length is 16 residues. Germline CDR1 SGHVS, CDR2 FQNEAQ. Trimming removed 6 bases from V and 1 base from J, with 17 bases in between. The CDR3 spells CASRRGGVRGTDTQYF. The CDR3, as DNA: TGTGCCAGCAGGCGCGGAGGGGTGAGGGGCACAGATACGCAGTATTTT.

The V gene is TRBV7-9, the J gene TRBJ2-5, with D possibly matching TRBD1 (6 bases). The CDR3 extends over 13 amino acids. The ends were cut back, 5 bases at V and 1 base at J, with 8 bases in the middle. Germline CDR1 reads SEHNR; CDR2 reads FQNEAQ (reference sequence). The DNA of the CDR3 is TGTGCCAGCAGCCAACAGGGCCAAGAGACCCAGTACTTC. It specifies CASSQQGQETQYF.

The chain links TRBV5-4 to TRBJ1-1; 7 positions agree with TRBD1. The CDR3 runs 14 residues. Germline CDR1 is SGHNT and CDR2 is YYREEE (reference sequence). Trimming at V came to 4 bases and at J to 6 bases, leaving 9 bases not matched to a gene. The CDR3 reads CASSPTTDRAEAFF. The CDR3 nucleotides are TGTGCCAGCAGCCCCACGACAGACAGGGCTGAAGCTTTCTTT.

CDR3 DNA: TGTGCCAGCAGCCGACAGGGGTCCGCCTACGAGCAGTACTTC. Translated: CASSRQGSAYEQYF. This chain uses TRBV27 with TRBJ2-7; TRBD1 matches at 8 bases. V lost 6 bases to trimming and J lost 2 bases; unmatched junction nucleotides: 6. This CDR3 has 14 amino acids. CDR1 is MNHEY and CDR2 is SMNVEV in the germline V gene (reference sequence).